This passage covers 23 T cell receptor beta chains from one sample sequenced in a study of OX40 agonist ivuxolimab in advanced cancers. The assay was immunoSEQ multiplex PCR, and TCRdb's table has in-frame clones only and misses some. The sample contains about 68,000 clones, 70% to 90% of which appear only once. The input for sequencing was CD4+ or CD8+ T cells sorted from blood, taken in a trial of the OX40 agonist ivuxolimab. The receptors were gathered from an adult with an advanced solid tumor such as melanoma, head and neck, liver or kidney cancer.

This chain links TRBV19 with TRBJ1-2; D is unresolved. The CDR3 runs to 15 residues. Deletions cut 3 bases from V and 7 bases from J, with 18 bases between. From germline, CDR1 is LNHDA and CDR2 SQIVND (reference sequence). As DNA, the CDR3 is TGTGCCAGTAGTATGGGGTCCAGGCCTGCTAGTGGCTACACCTTC. It yields the protein CASSMGSRPASGYTF.

The chain couples TRBV5-5 to TRBJ1-1; no firm D call. This CDR3 is built from 13 residues. Germline assignment: CDR1 SGHKS and CDR2 YYEKEE (reference sequence). Trimming took 9 bases from V and 6 from J, leaving 18 bases between them. The CDR3 DNA is TGTGCCACCCACCCCGCTTCCAGCGCTGAAGCTTTCTTT. This gives the protein CATHPASSAEAFF.

The rearrangement uses TRBV5-4 and TRBJ1-2; 8 bases line up with TRBD1. CDR1 is SGHNT and CDR2 is YYREEE in the germline V gene (reference sequence). CDR3 length equals 16 residues. V shed 0 bases and J 1 base; nucleotides not matched to a gene: 5. For the CDR3, the DNA is TGTGCCAGCAGCTTGGGACAGGGGCCTTATAACTATGGCTACACCTTC. Encoded protein: CASSLGQGPYNYGYTF.

J is TRBJ2-2 and V is TRBV7-2; 7 bases are a match to TRBD1. The V gene's germline CDR1 is SGHTA and CDR2 FQGNSA. This CDR3 spans 14 amino acids. The junction had 4 bases not matched to a gene; V was cut back by 5 bases and J by 4 bases. This CDR3 is CASSQGTVTGELFF. CDR3 nucleotide sequence: TGTGCCAGCAGCCAAGGGACAGTCACCGGGGAGCTGTTTTTT.

This sequence joins TRBV18 and TRBJ1-6; D remains unclear. The length of the CDR3 is 17 residues. Trimming cost V 3 bases and J 4 bases, with 16 bases left between them. Germline values: CDR1 KGHSH, CDR2 LQKENI. The CDR3 region has the DNA TGTGCCAGCTCACCTAACGGCGACGCGGAATATAATTCACCCCTCCACTTT. It yields the protein CASSPNGDAEYNSPLHF.

This chain uses TRBV7-2 with TRBJ1-5; D remains unclear. The CDR3 runs 14 residues. V was clipped by 2 bases and J by 4 bases, with 9 bases between them. CDR1 and CDR2 from the germline V gene are SGHTA and FQGNSA. The CDR3 nucleotides are TGTGCCAGCAGCTTAACGGGAAATAATCAGCCCCAGCATTTT. This encodes CASSLTGNNQPQHF.

V and J are TRBV6-6 and TRBJ2-5; 8 bases fit TRBD1. This CDR3 is 13 amino acids long. Germline loops: CDR1 MNHNY, CDR2 SVGAGI (reference sequence). Germline trimming cut 5 bases from V and 5 bases from J; bases unmatched to any gene: 4. DNA of the CDR3: TGTGCCAGCAGTCAGGGGGCTCGGGAGACCCAGTACTTC. Translated: CASSQGARETQYF.

The chain is built from TRBV2 and TRBJ2-7; 8 nucleotides line up with TRBD1. The V gene's germline CDR1 is SNHLY and CDR2 FYNNEI. V lost 5 bases and J lost 5; bases outside the gene matches: 8. The CDR3 sequence is 14 residues long. This CDR3 is CASSLDRGDDEQYF. CDR3 nucleotide sequence: TGTGCCAGCAGTCTCGACAGGGGAGACGACGAGCAGTACTTC. Looking up the rest from reference TRBV2 and TRBJ2-7 gives the full variable domain: EPEVTQTPSHQVTQMGQEVILRCVPISNHLYFYWYRQILGQKVEFLVSFYNNEISEKSEIFDDQFSVERPDGSNFTLKIRSTKLEDSAMYFCASSLDRGDDEQYFGPGTRLTVT.

The V and J genes are TRBV11-3 and TRBJ2-7; 9 bases are shared with TRBD1. The trim removed 4 bases at V and 7 bases at J, leaving 8 bases unmatched. The CDR3 extends over 14 amino acids. The germline CDR1 and CDR2 sequences are SGHNT and YENEEA. The CDR3, as DNA: TGTGCCAGCAGCTCGATACAGGGGGCGGGAGAGCAGTACTTC. It is translated as CASSSIQGAGEQYF.

CDR3 DNA: TGTGCCAGCAGCACCGCCGAGGGGGTCAATCAGCCCCAGCATTTT. Translating gives CASSTAEGVNQPQHF. The chain is built from TRBV7-2 and TRBJ1-5, with D perhaps TRBD1 (6 bases). CDR3 length equals 15 residues. Per the germline V gene, CDR1 is SGHTA and CDR2 is FQGNSA. V was pared by 5 bases and J by 3 bases, with 14 bases between.

This clone was observed a single time. V is TRBV5-8 and J is TRBJ1-2; D is ambiguous. This CDR3 is 14 amino acids long. Germline CDR1 is SGHTS and CDR2 is YDEGEE. With 0 bases removed from V and 3 bases from J, the gap between germline ends came to 9 bases. CDR3 sequence (DNA): TGTGCCAGCAGCTTGGACAGTACTGACTATGGCTACACCTTC. Protein: CASSLDSTDYGYTF.

This clone was recorded a few times. This chain links TRBV7-9 with TRBJ1-5, with D hard to call. Trimming left V 1 base short and J 2 bases short, with 9 bases between. CDR3 length: 15 residues. Germline-derived CDR1 and CDR2 are SEHNR and FQNEAQ (reference sequence). The CDR3 sequence is CASSLEGSRNQPQHF. CDR3 nucleotides: TGTGCCAGCAGCTTAGAGGGCAGCCGCAATCAGCCCCAGCATTTT. Full variable domain (missing parts from reference TRBV7-9 and TRBJ1-5): DTGVSQNPRHKITKRGQNVTFRCDPISEHNRLYWYRQTLGQGPEFLTYFQNEAQLEKSRLLSDRFSAERPKGSFSTLEIQRTEQGDSAMYLCASSLEGSRNQPQHFGDGTRLSIL.

V and J are TRBV12-5 and TRBJ2-1, with TRBD2 identical over 9 bases. Per the germline V gene, CDR1 is LGHNT and CDR2 is FRNRAP. The CDR3 loop spans 13 amino acids. Trimming at V came to 7 bases and at J to 10 bases, leaving 8 bases not matched to a gene. The chain's CDR3 is CASEFSSGREQFF. CDR3 in DNA: TGTGCTAGTGAATTCTCGAGCGGGAGGGAGCAGTTCTTC.

The chain recombines TRBV6-6 with TRBJ2-7, with 7 positions matching TRBD2. The trim removed 6 bases at V and 0 bases at J, leaving 8 bases unmatched. CDR1 and CDR2 (germline): MNHNY, SVGAGI (reference sequence). There are 15 residues in the CDR3. The CDR3 DNA sequence: TGTGCCAGCAGATCCCTAGCGGATAGCTCCTACGAGCAGTACTTC. Its translation: CASRSLADSSYEQYF.

The chain recombines TRBV28 with TRBJ1-1; no reliable D call. Looked up from germline, CDR1 is MDHEN and CDR2 is SYDVKM. V lost 4 bases and J lost 6, with 24 bases in between. The CDR3 length is 17 residues. CDR3 in DNA: TGTGCCAGCAGTTCAGCTTTTAGGGTTCTCATGAATCCTGAAGCTTTCTTT. Its protein product is CASSSAFRVLMNPEAFF.

This clone was detected only once. The chain uses TRBV7-2 and TRBJ1-5; D remains ambiguous. The germline V gene encodes CDR1 SGHTA and CDR2 FQGNSA. The CDR3 runs to 15 residues. The V end lost 0 bases, the J end lost 2 bases, and 8 bases lay between the germline ends. The CDR3 loop reads CASSLALAGNQPQHF. The CDR3 region has the DNA TGTGCCAGCAGCTTAGCGCTGGCAGGCAATCAGCCCCAGCATTTT.

V gene TRBV18 combines with J gene TRBJ2-3; TRBD1 aligns across 12 bases. The J segment lost 4 bases and the V segment lost 3 bases, leaving 2 bases of the junction unmatched. The germline V gene has CDR1 KGHSH and CDR2 LQKENI. This CDR3 region has 15 residues. CDR3 sequence: CASSPGTGGADTQYF. Here the CDR3 DNA reads TGTGCCAGCTCACCGGGGACAGGGGGCGCAGATACGCAGTATTTT.

V and J are TRBV5-4 and TRBJ2-7, with D possibly TRBD1 on 5 matching bases. Germline V CDR1 and CDR2: SGHNT, YYREEE (reference sequence). Trimming took 1 base from V and 6 from J, leaving 17 bases between them. This CDR3 has 15 residues. The CDR3 loop is CASSLSSSGLGEQYF. CDR3 nucleotides: TGTGCCAGCAGCTTGTCGTCGTCAGGGTTGGGCGAGCAGTACTTC.

This clone was recorded once. A junction boundary mismatches the germline segment, possibly from a read error. The DNA of the CDR3 is TGTGCCAGCAGCCTCCGGGGGGGGAACCAACACTTC. This codes for CASSLRGGNQHF. V is TRBV9 and J is TRBJ2-5; 8 bases agree with TRBD2. The germline V gene has CDR1 SGDLS and CDR2 YYNGEE. The CDR3 has 12 amino acids.

This chain uses TRBV6-6 with TRBJ1-5, with D possibly TRBD1 on 6 matching bases. The germline CDR1 and CDR2 sequences are MNHNY and SVGAGI (reference sequence). Trimming took 5 bases from V and 6 from J, leaving 17 bases between them. The CDR3 runs 15 residues. CDR3 sequence reads: CASSPTGRWSQPQHF. CDR3 sequence (DNA): TGTGCCAGCAGTCCAACAGGGAGGTGGAGTCAGCCCCAGCATTTT.

The rearrangement uses TRBV5-1 and TRBJ2-7, with TRBD1 matching over 10 bases. J was trimmed by 6 bases and V by 2 bases; bases with no gene match: 8. Germline V gives CDR1 SGHRS, CDR2 YFSETQ. CDR3 size: 15 residues. CDR3 sequence: CASSLWTGGESEQYF. In DNA form, the CDR3 reads TGCGCCAGCAGCTTATGGACAGGGGGGGAGAGCGAGCAGTACTTC.

This clone appeared once. V gene TRBV2 combines with J gene TRBJ2-5; D uncertain. Deletions cut 4 bases from V and 5 bases from J, with 11 bases between. Germline lookup yields CDR1 SNHLY and CDR2 FYNNEI. The CDR3 totals 13 residues. The DNA of the CDR3 is TGTGCCAGCAGTGTCCCGGTAGGGGAGACCCAGTACTTC. Translating it yields CASSVPVGETQYF.

This rearrangement joins TRBV7-2 to TRBJ1-5; D gene uncertain. Germline CDR1 reads SGHTA; CDR2 reads FQGNSA. The CDR3 sequence is 15 residues long. Trimming removed 1 base at V and 2 bases at J, with 9 bases between. The CDR3 nucleotides read TGTGCCAGCAGCTTAGTCCCGGGCGGCAATCAGCCCCAGCATTTT. Translating gives CASSLVPGGNQPQHF.